The rows below give T cell receptor beta chains drawn from one sample of a study of cytomegalovirus exposure and HLA in healthy donors. Sequenced by immunoSEQ multiplex PCR; TCRdb stores in-frame clones only, minus some. Counted here are roughly 190,000 clones, about 80% occurring once; the ten biggest clones make up roughly 1.1%. The sequencing sample was made of PBMCs. Receptors were obtained from a woman in her 40s in good health and CMV-seronegative. Each CDR3 is given with its conserved first and last residue. The D gene is left open where the match is weak. The listing skips clone size in some rows; elsewhere it reads once, few, many or a size class.

clone size: once; J gene: TRBJ1-2; D gene: NA; V gene: TRBV4-1; CDR3 DNA: TGCGCCAGCAGCCAAGATGAGGGAAGGGTAATTTCTTTAGGCTACACCTTC; CDR3 protein: CASSQDEGRVISLGYTF
clone size: NA; J gene: TRBJ1-3; D gene: TRBD1; V gene: TRBV5-6; CDR3 DNA: TGTGCCAGCAGCCCATACAGGGGGGACACCATATATTTT; CDR3 protein: CASSPYRGDTIYF
clone size: NA; J gene: TRBJ2-1; D gene: TRBD2; V gene: TRBV30; CDR3 DNA: TGTGCCTGGAGAGGAAAGCGGGGGACCTACAATGAGCAGTTCTTC; CDR3 protein: CAWRGKRGTYNEQFF
clone size: NA; J gene: TRBJ1-1; D gene: NA; V gene: TRBV6-1; CDR3 DNA: TGTGCCAGCAGGACACAGGGGAACACTGAAGCTTTCTTT; CDR3 protein: CASRTQGNTEAFF
clone size: NA; J gene: TRBJ1-5; D gene: NA; V gene: TRBV12-2; CDR3 DNA: TGTGCAAGTCGCTCATGCCAATACGCGCCTCAGGGGGCTCATCAGCCCCAGCATTTT; CDR3 protein: CASRSCQYAPQGAHQPQHF
clone size: NA; J gene: TRBJ2-3; D gene: TRBD2; V gene: TRBV7-9; CDR3 DNA: TGTGCCAGCAGCACGGGGACTAGCGGGAGACGAGATACGCAGTATTTT; CDR3 protein: CASSTGTSGRRDTQYF
clone size: NA; J gene: TRBJ2-3; D gene: TRBD2; V gene: TRBV7-2; CDR3 DNA: TGTGCCAGCAGCTTAGAGCGTTCTAGCGGGAGAACTGGAGATACGCAGTATTTT; CDR3 protein: CASSLERSSGRTGDTQYF
clone size: NA; J gene: TRBJ2-1; D gene: NA; V gene: TRBV4-2; CDR3 DNA: TGTGCCAGCAGCCAAGATCGGGGCTACAATGAGCAGTTCTTC; CDR3 protein: CASSQDRGYNEQFF
clone size: NA; J gene: TRBJ2-1; D gene: NA; V gene: TRBV5-6; CDR3 DNA: TGTGCCAGCAGCCGACGGACGCTAGCGTTGAGCTCCTACAATGAGCAGTTCTTC; CDR3 protein: CASSRRTLALSSYNEQFF
clone size: NA; J gene: TRBJ2-3; D gene: TRBD2; V gene: TRBV5-4; CDR3 DNA: TGTGCCAGCAGCTTGGGCGGGAGAGTACATACGCAGTATTTT; CDR3 protein: CASSLGGRVHTQYF
clone size: NA; J gene: TRBJ2-1; D gene: TRBD2; V gene: TRBV19; CDR3 DNA: TGTGCCAGTAGTATACTAGCGGGAGGACCCATTTACAATGAGCAGTTCTTC; CDR3 protein: CASSILAGGPIYNEQFF
clone size: NA; J gene: TRBJ2-3; D gene: TRBD2; V gene: TRBV9; CDR3 DNA: TGTGCCAGCAGCAACCAAGCGGGAGGAAGCACAGATACGCAGTATTTT; CDR3 protein: CASSNQAGGSTDTQYF
clone size: NA; J gene: TRBJ2-3; D gene: TRBD2; V gene: TRBV29-1; CDR3 DNA: TGCAGCGTGACCCTTGGACTAGCAGGAGGTGCAGATACGCAGTATTTT; CDR3 protein: CSVTLGLAGGADTQYF
clone size: NA; J gene: TRBJ1-6; D gene: NA; V gene: TRBV6-6; CDR3 DNA: TGTGCCAGCACGACAGGCAACTATAATTCACCCCTCCACTTT; CDR3 protein: CASTTGNYNSPLHF
clone size: NA; J gene: TRBJ1-1; D gene: NA; V gene: TRBV6-5; CDR3 DNA: TGTGCCAGCAGCCGGAGGCGATTGAACACTGAAGCTTTCTTT; CDR3 protein: CASSRRRLNTEAFF
clone size: NA; J gene: TRBJ2-3; D gene: TRBD1; V gene: TRBV7-2; CDR3 DNA: TGTGCCAGCAGCCACCAAAGGGACAGAGATACGCAGTATTTT; CDR3 protein: CASSHQRDRDTQYF
clone size: NA; J gene: TRBJ2-5; D gene: TRBD2; V gene: TRBV30; CDR3 DNA: TGTGCCTGGAAGGGGATAGCGGGATTGATCGCCCAAGAGACCCAGTACTTC; CDR3 protein: CAWKGIAGLIAQETQYF
clone size: NA; J gene: TRBJ2-7; D gene: TRBD2; V gene: TRBV7-2; CDR3 DNA: TGTGCCAGCAGCTCCGCCCCTAGCGGGCCGACCATCTCCTACGAGCAGTACTTC; CDR3 protein: CASSSAPSGPTISYEQYF
clone size: NA; J gene: TRBJ1-4; D gene: NA; V gene: TRBV10-3; CDR3 DNA: TGTGCCATCAGTGATAGTCCCCAGAGGGAAAAACTGTTTTTT; CDR3 protein: CAISDSPQREKLFF
clone size: NA; J gene: TRBJ2-7; D gene: TRBD2; V gene: TRBV30; CDR3 DNA: TGTGCCTGGAGTGCGGGGGGCGAGCAGTACTTC; CDR3 protein: CAWSAGGEQYF
clone size: NA; J gene: TRBJ2-1; D gene: TRBD2; V gene: TRBV2; CDR3 DNA: TGTGCCAGCAGTCCAGCGGGACCCAATTACAATGAGCAGTTCTTC; CDR3 protein: CASSPAGPNYNEQFF
clone size: NA; J gene: TRBJ2-7; D gene: TRBD2; V gene: TRBV15; CDR3 DNA: TGTGCCACCAGCAACAGGGACATTGGGACTAGCTACGAGCAGTACTTC; CDR3 protein: CATSNRDIGTSYEQYF
clone size: NA; J gene: TRBJ2-2; D gene: NA; V gene: TRBV19; CDR3 DNA: TGTGCCAGTAGGAATATCCCCCAGGGCAGGGGCGAGAACACCGGGGAGCTGTTTTTT; CDR3 protein: CASRNIPQGRGENTGELFF
clone size: NA; J gene: TRBJ1-1; D gene: NA; V gene: TRBV20-1; CDR3 DNA: TGCAGTGCCAGGGGCGGCACTGAAGCTTTCTTT; CDR3 protein: CSARGGTEAFF
clone size: NA; J gene: TRBJ1-2; D gene: TRBD1; V gene: TRBV12-5; CDR3 DNA: TGTGCTAGTGGTTTGGTAGGGACAGGTGGGAACTATGGCTACACCTTC; CDR3 protein: CASGLVGTGGNYGYTF
clone size: NA; J gene: TRBJ1-5; D gene: NA; V gene: TRBV12-5; CDR3 DNA: TGTGCTAGTGGTTTGGGGGGCGGCTGGGGTCAGCCCCAGCATTTT; CDR3 protein: CASGLGGGWGQPQHF
clone size: NA; J gene: TRBJ1-2; D gene: TRBD1; V gene: TRBV19; CDR3 DNA: TGTGCCAGTAGTATCAGGGGGACAGGGGGCTCTGGCTACACCTTC; CDR3 protein: CASSIRGTGGSGYTF
clone size: NA; J gene: TRBJ1-3; D gene: NA; V gene: TRBV29-1; CDR3 DNA: TGCAGCGTTGAAGTCGGTCCGAGGGGAAACACCATATATTTT; CDR3 protein: CSVEVGPRGNTIYF
clone size: NA; J gene: TRBJ1-2; D gene: NA; V gene: TRBV7-9; CDR3 DNA: TGTGCCAGCAGCTTAGCGGGGGCACCCTATGGCTACACCTTC; CDR3 protein: CASSLAGAPYGYTF
clone size: NA; J gene: TRBJ2-7; D gene: TRBD2; V gene: TRBV7-2; CDR3 DNA: TGTGCCAGCAGCTTAGGCCAGACTAGCGGGAGGCGGGAGCAGTACTTC; CDR3 protein: CASSLGQTSGRREQYF
clone size: NA; J gene: TRBJ2-1; D gene: TRBD1; V gene: TRBV7-6; CDR3 DNA: TGTGCCAGCAGCTTAAGATTGCGGGACAGGTCCTACAATGAGCAGTTCTTC; CDR3 protein: CASSLRLRDRSYNEQFF
clone size: NA; J gene: TRBJ1-5; D gene: TRBD1; V gene: TRBV4-1; CDR3 DNA: TGCGCCAGCAGCCTGGACAGGGATCAGCCCCAGCATTTT; CDR3 protein: CASSLDRDQPQHF